A single sample gave rise to the 6 T cell receptor beta chains below, sequenced in a study of T cell responses to AZD1222 COVID-19 vaccine. Libraries were prepared by immunoSEQ multiplex PCR; TCRdb keeps only in-frame clonotypes and omits some of them. Of fewer than 110,000 clones in the sample, roughly 90% were seen once. The material sequenced was peripheral blood, taken 28 days after the second AZD1222 dose. All receptors come from an adult who received the AZD1222 COVID-19 vaccine.

The V call is TRBV7-9, the J call TRBJ1-2; 8 nucleotides match TRBD1. Germline-derived CDR1 and CDR2 are SEHNR and FQNEAQ (reference sequence). The trim removed 3 bases at V and 5 bases at J, leaving 5 bases unmatched. This CDR3 region has 14 residues. The chain's CDR3 is CASSFATGVYGYTF. CDR3 coding DNA: TGTGCCAGCAGCTTTGCGACAGGGGTTTATGGCTACACCTTC.

The CDR3 DNA reads TGTGCCAGCAGTCAGCCGGGCAGGGCGGGTGGCTACACCTTC. Translation: CASSQPGRAGGYTF. The rearrangement uses TRBV28 and TRBJ1-2; maybe TRBD1 (5 bases). The length of the CDR3 is 14 residues. Germline CDR1 MDHEN, CDR2 SYDVKM. Trimming took 5 bases from V and 7 from J, leaving 17 bases between them.

V and J are TRBV28 and TRBJ1-5; tentative D call: TRBD1 (6 bases). There are 14 residues in the CDR3. Germline-derived CDR1 and CDR2 are MDHEN and SYDVKM. Trimming took off 3 bases at V and 6 bases at J, with 12 bases between the two ends. DNA for the CDR3: TGTGCCAGCAGTTTTGCAGGGGCCGGTCAGCCCCAGCATTTT. Protein product: CASSFAGAGQPQHF.

The chain has TRBV3-1 (or the pseudogene TRBV3-2) and TRBJ1-5; 8 bases are shared with TRBD1. The CDR3 loop spans 15 amino acids. Germline V lookup: CDR1 LGHDT, CDR2 YNNKEL (reference sequence). Trimming cost V 1 base and J 7 bases; bases outside gene matches: 6. CDR3 nucleotide sequence: TGTGCCAGCAGCCAAGGGACAGGGCCGGGACAGCCCCAGCATTTT. Translated: CASSQGTGPGQPQHF.

The chain has TRBV5-1 and TRBJ2-7; TRBD2 agrees at 7 bases. Germline trimming cut 4 bases from V and 0 bases from J; bases unmatched to any gene: 7. Germline values: CDR1 SGHRS, CDR2 YFSETQ. The CDR3 consists of 15 residues. CDR3 region: CASSLNGGSSYEQYF. The CDR3 DNA reads as TGCGCCAGCAGCCTCAATGGCGGGAGCTCCTACGAGCAGTACTTC.

This chain joins TRBV6-2 or TRBV6-3 and TRBJ2-3; TRBD1 matches 7 bases. V lost 7 bases and J lost 2; bases outside the gene matches: 12. The germline gives CDR1 MNHEY, CDR2 SVGEGT. This CDR3 spans 16 amino acids. CDR3 coding DNA: TGTGCCAGCAACCCAAAGGGGGCGAGGGACACAGATACGCAGTATTTT. It is translated as CASNPKGARDTDTQYF.